Following are 27 T cell receptor beta chains from one sample sequenced in a study of regulatory and conventional T cells in RAG deficiency. Conventional CD4+ T cells were sorted from blood as CD25-low CD127-high cells. TCRdb's copy holds only in-frame clones and misses some; the assay was immunoSEQ multiplex PCR. Here the sample spans some 22,000 clones, approximately 93% being singletons. These records were also assigned to another study, of regulatory T cells. That source adds: Amplification used 52 TRBV primers and 13 TRBJ primers.

Sample: CD4+ T cells sorted from blood. All receptors derive from a human donor in good health.

The rearrangement uses TRBV5-1 and TRBJ2-7; D might be TRBD2 (6 bases). Germline values: CDR1 SGHRS, CDR2 YFSETQ. The length of the CDR3 is 16 residues. V was clipped by 6 bases and J by 2 bases, with 21 bases between them. CDR3 amino acids: CASTPGWGELTYEQYF. In nucleotides, the CDR3 is TGCGCCAGCACCCCGGGATGGGGGGAGCTAACCTACGAGCAGTACTTC.

The chain joins TRBV2 to TRBJ1-2; 12 bases map to TRBD1. The CDR3 extends over 15 amino acids. The ends lost 6 bases at V and 8 bases at J; junction bases unmatched: 10. CDR1 is SNHLY and CDR2 is FYNNEI in the germline V gene. The CDR3 spells CASRTGTGGVRGYTF. CDR3 DNA sequence: TGTGCCAGCAGGACCGGGACAGGGGGCGTAAGGGGCTACACCTTC.

This clone was observed a handful of times. V and J are TRBV6-6 and TRBJ1-2; no clear D gene. The CDR3 length is 15 residues. V gave up 4 bases and J gave up 4 bases, with 16 bases separating them. CDR1 MNHNY and CDR2 SVGAGI come from the germline V gene (reference sequence). The CDR3 sequence is CASSLGSQPPYGYTF. The CDR3 DNA reads TGTGCCAGCAGTTTGGGATCGCAGCCTCCCTATGGCTACACCTTC.

V usage is TRBV7-9 and J usage is TRBJ2-1, with 9 bases aligning to TRBD2. The CDR3 loop spans 15 amino acids. The trim removed 4 bases at V and 7 bases at J, leaving 8 bases unmatched. The germline CDR1 and CDR2 sequences are SEHNR and FQNEAQ (reference sequence). The CDR3 DNA sequence: TGTGCCAGCAGCTGGCGAGCGGGAGGCGGGAATGAGCAGTTCTTC. Amino acids: CASSWRAGGGNEQFF.

Only one count was recorded for this clone. Here the CDR3 DNA reads TGTGCCAGCTCACGGGGAGCCTCTGGGGCCAACGTCCTGACTTTC. It yields the protein CASSRGASGANVLTF. The chain links TRBV18 to TRBJ2-6; D possibly corresponds to TRBD2 (5 bases). The CDR3 contains 15 residues. The germline V gene has CDR1 KGHSH and CDR2 LQKENI. With 4 bases removed from V and 0 bases from J, the gap between germline ends came to 7 bases.

V is TRBV28 and J is TRBJ2-5; possibly TRBD1 or TRBD2 for D (7 bases each). The CDR3 is made up of 13 amino acids. V was trimmed by 9 bases and J by 5 bases, leaving 16 bases between them. The germline CDR1 and CDR2 sequences are MDHEN and SYDVKM. The CDR3: CASHPGGQETQYF. In nucleotides, the CDR3 is TGTGCCAGTCACCCGGGGGGACAGGAGACCCAGTACTTC.

The rearrangement links TRBV7-9 to TRBJ1-1; possible D gene TRBD1, 6 bases. Trimming left V 5 bases short and J 5 bases short, with 15 bases between. Germline V gene lookup returns CDR1 SEHNR and CDR2 FQNEAQ (reference sequence). The CDR3 loop spans 14 amino acids. In DNA, the CDR3 is TGTGCCAGCAGCCCACCAGGGGAGAAGACTGAAGCTTTCTTT. Protein: CASSPPGEKTEAFF.

CDR3 residues: CASSLRGLAEETQYF. In DNA form, the CDR3 reads TGTGCCAGCAGCCTCAGGGGGCTGGCAGAAGAGACCCAGTACTTC. V is TRBV5-4 and J is TRBJ2-5; 8 bases fit TRBD1. The germline V gene has CDR1 SGHNT and CDR2 YYREEE (reference sequence). The CDR3 has 15 amino acids. The J segment lost 3 bases and the V segment lost 4 bases, leaving 8 bases of the junction unmatched.

This sequence joins TRBV5-1 and TRBJ2-7, with D maybe TRBD1 (7 bases). The CDR3 sequence is 13 residues long. The V gene lost 10 bases and the J gene lost 0 bases, with 14 bases spanning the gap. Germline V CDR1 and CDR2: SGHRS, YFSETQ. The CDR3 DNA sequence: TGCGCCTCAGGGGGGACGAGCTCCTACGAGCAGTACTTC. It is translated as CASGGTSSYEQYF.

The chain recombines TRBV7-8 with TRBJ1-4; 7 positions match TRBD1. Trimming cost V 5 bases and J 8 bases; bases outside gene matches: 5. Germline CDR1 is SGHVS and CDR2 is FQNEAQ. The CDR3 is 13 residues long. CDR3 in DNA: TGTGCCAGCAGCCTCGGGACAGCGGAAAAACTGTTTTTT. Translating it yields CASSLGTAEKLFF. The entire variable domain, with the rest obtained from reference TRBV7-8 and TRBJ1-4, is as follows: GAGVSQSPRYKVAKRGQDVALRCDPISGHVSLFWYQQALGQGPEFLTYFQNEAQLDKSGLPSDRFFAERPEGSVSTLKIQRTQQEDSAVYLCASSLGTAEKLFFGSGTQLSVL.

The rearrangement uses TRBV18 and TRBJ1-1; 7 bases align to TRBD1. The germline V gene has CDR1 KGHSH and CDR2 LQKENI. CDR3 length: 16 amino acids. With 0 bases clipped from V and 0 bases from J, the junction kept 4 bases outside the gene matches. CDR3 bases: TGTGCCAGCTCACCACCGGACAGGTCCATGAACACTGAAGCTTTCTTT. It encodes CASSPPDRSMNTEAFF.

The chain carries TRBV5-1 and TRBJ2-7; maybe TRBD2 (7 bases). Looked up from germline, CDR1 is SGHRS and CDR2 is YFSETQ. V lost 2 bases, J lost 5 bases, and 14 bases lay in between. CDR3 length: 14 amino acids. In nucleotides, the CDR3 is TGCGCCAGCAGCTTCGGCGGGGGCTACGACGAGCAGTACTTC. This encodes CASSFGGGYDEQYF.

Written as DNA, the CDR3 is TGTGCCAGCAGCTTAGGCCAGGGTCGGGAGCAGTACTTC. Translated, it gives CASSLGQGREQYF. J is TRBJ2-7 and V is TRBV7-9; D is perhaps TRBD1 (5 bases). Germline-derived CDR1 and CDR2 are SEHNR and FQNEAQ (reference sequence). The CDR3 is 13 amino acids. V lost 1 base and J 7 bases, leaving 11 bases between the germline ends.

The chain links TRBV9 to TRBJ2-1; perhaps TRBD2 as D (7 bases). The CDR3 runs 16 residues. Germline loops: CDR1 SGDLS, CDR2 YYNGEE. Trimming cost V 0 bases and J 2 bases, with 12 bases left between them. The CDR3 sequence: CASSVAGGGAYNEQFF. The DNA for the CDR3 is TGTGCCAGCAGCGTAGCTGGAGGGGGGGCCTACAATGAGCAGTTCTTC.

V gene TRBV6-5 combines with J gene TRBJ1-2, with unresolved D. CDR1 is MNHEY and CDR2 is SVGAGI in the germline V gene. Between the trimmed V and J ends, which lost 0 bases and 2 bases, there was a span of 10 bases. The CDR3 has 15 residues. Here the CDR3 DNA reads TGTGCCAGCAGTTACTCTGCGGGTATCAACTATGGCTACACCTTC. As protein: CASSYSAGINYGYTF.

This clone was recorded only once. The rearrangement links TRBV11-2 to TRBJ2-3, with TRBD2 identical over 15 bases. V was pared by 6 bases and J by 0 bases, with 7 bases of the junction left unmatched. From germline, CDR1 is SGHAT and CDR2 FQNNGV. This CDR3 has 18 amino acids. The CDR3 nucleotides read TGTGCCAGCAGTCCTCCGGGACTAGCGGGGGGAAGCACAGATACGCAGTATTTT. Translated: CASSPPGLAGGSTDTQYF.

This clone has a single count. The chain recombines TRBV30 with TRBJ1-5; D might be TRBD1 (6 bases). In germline, CDR1 is GTSNPN, CDR2 SVGIG (reference sequence). Trimming took 6 bases from V and 4 from J, leaving 13 bases between them. CDR3 length: 13 residues. CDR3 coding DNA: TGTGCCTGTTCTTTCCAGGGGAATCAGCCCCAGCATTTT. Amino acids: CACSFQGNQPQHF.

The chain recombines TRBV7-2 with TRBJ2-5; 9 positions match TRBD1. The CDR3 extends over 16 amino acids. Germline V lookup: CDR1 SGHTA, CDR2 FQGNSA. V dropped 4 bases and J dropped 10; count of bases not matched to a gene: 16. The CDR3 here is CASSSSGTGFLKGQYF. The CDR3 nucleotides read TGTGCCAGCAGCTCCTCGGGGACAGGGTTTTTGAAGGGCCAGTACTTC.

The chain uses TRBV29-1 and TRBJ2-6; D uncertain. The CDR3 runs to 16 residues. Germline CDR1 reads SQVTM; CDR2 reads ANQGSEA. Trimming removed 5 bases at V and 5 bases at J, with 19 bases between. The DNA for the CDR3 is TGCAGCGTTCCGAGTGTACTACAAAGTCGGGCCAACGTCCTGACTTTC. It translates to CSVPSVLQSRANVLTF.

The chain recombines TRBV14 with TRBJ1-1; D is uncertain. Germline loops: CDR1 SGHDN, CDR2 FVKESK. Trimming cost V 5 bases and J 3 bases, with 19 bases left between them. There are 16 residues in the CDR3. The CDR3 DNA reads as TGTGCCAGCAGCGATGACTCGGGAGGATGGGACACTGAAGCTTTCTTT. Amino acid sequence: CASSDDSGGWDTEAFF.

The chain links TRBV6-1 to TRBJ2-5, with D possibly called TRBD1 or TRBD2 (5 bases each). The J call may not be correct, given that the DNA end is closer to TRBJ2-7. CDR1 and CDR2 (germline): MNHNS, SASEGT. The CDR3 loop spans 12 amino acids. Written as DNA, the CDR3 is TGTGCCAGCAGCGGGGACCCCCACGAGCAGTACTTC. This codes for CASSGDPHEQYF.

This chain connects TRBV4-2 to TRBJ2-1; D may be TRBD2 (6 bases). Trimming shortened V by 1 base and J by 10 bases, and 17 bases separated the two germline ends. CDR3 length: 15 amino acids. Germline-derived CDR1 and CDR2 are LGHNA and YNFKEQ. The CDR3, as DNA: TGTGCCAGCAGCCAAGGCGTCCTTTTGGGAGGAGAGCAGTTCTTC. As protein: CASSQGVLLGGEQFF.

The chain links TRBV27 to TRBJ1-5; D gene ambiguous. CDR3 length: 11 amino acids. With 9 bases removed from V and 5 bases from J, the gap between germline ends came to 8 bases. From germline, CDR1 is MNHEY and CDR2 SMNVEV (reference sequence). The CDR3 bases are TGTGCCAGTGGGGTGGATCAGCCCCAGCATTTT. Translating it yields CASGVDQPQHF.

The chain links TRBV28 to TRBJ1-1; TRBD1 might be the D (6 bases). V lost 6 bases to trimming and J lost 7 bases, with 18 bases between them. The CDR3 runs 14 residues. CDR1 is MDHEN and CDR2 is SYDVKM in the germline V gene. CDR3 DNA: TGTGCCAGCAGGCCCACAGGGCCCGGATTTGAAGCTTTCTTT. This encodes CASRPTGPGFEAFF. The full variable domain, rest sourced from reference TRBV28 and TRBJ1-1, is DVKVTQSSRYLVKRTGEKVFLECVQDMDHENMFWYRQDPGLGLRLIYFSYDVKMKEKGDIPEGYSVSREKKERFSLILESASTNQTSMYLCASRPTGPGFEAFFGQGTRLTVV.

This rearrangement joins TRBV19 to TRBJ1-2; D remains unclear. Germline CDR1 reads LNHDA; CDR2 reads SQIVND (reference sequence). Trimming removed 5 bases from V and 5 bases from J, with 9 bases in between. The CDR3 is 12 residues long. CDR3 DNA: TGTGCCAGTAGTCTCCGTTTGTATGGCTACACCTTC. Protein sequence: CASSLRLYGYTF.

This clone was seen only once. The V call is TRBV7-6, the J call TRBJ2-4; D perhaps matches TRBD1 (5 bases). Germline loops: CDR1 SGHVS, CDR2 FNYEAQ. V was pared by 1 base and J by 6 bases, with 13 bases between. The CDR3 consists of 15 residues. The CDR3 reads CASSLGPERGNIQYF. CDR3 DNA sequence: TGTGCCAGCAGCTTAGGCCCCGAAAGGGGAAACATTCAGTACTTC.

This chain joins TRBV10-3 and TRBJ2-7; either TRBD1 or TRBD2 may fit D (5 bases each). The V end lost 0 bases, the J end lost 2 bases, and 11 bases lay between the germline ends. This CDR3 spans 15 amino acids. CDR1 ENHRY and CDR2 SYGVKD come from the germline V gene. The chain's CDR3 is CAISESGDGTYEQYF. The DNA of the CDR3 is TGTGCCATCAGTGAGTCGGGGGACGGGACCTACGAGCAGTACTTC.